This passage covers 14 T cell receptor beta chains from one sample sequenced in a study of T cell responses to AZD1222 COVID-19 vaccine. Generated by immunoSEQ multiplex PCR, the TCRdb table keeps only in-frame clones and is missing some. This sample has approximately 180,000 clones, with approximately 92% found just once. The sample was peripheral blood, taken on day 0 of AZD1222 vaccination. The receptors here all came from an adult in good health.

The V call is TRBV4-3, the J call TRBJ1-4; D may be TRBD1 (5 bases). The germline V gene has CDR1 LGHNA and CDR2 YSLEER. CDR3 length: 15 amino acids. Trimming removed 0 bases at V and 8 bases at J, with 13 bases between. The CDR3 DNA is TGCGCCAGCAGCCAAGAGGGGACGAGGAGGGAAAAACTGTTTTTT. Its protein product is CASSQEGTRREKLFF.

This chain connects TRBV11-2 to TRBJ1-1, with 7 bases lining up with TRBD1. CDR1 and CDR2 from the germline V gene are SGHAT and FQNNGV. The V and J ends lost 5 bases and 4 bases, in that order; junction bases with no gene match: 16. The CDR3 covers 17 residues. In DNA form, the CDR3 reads TGTGCCAGCAGCGAACGGATTAAAAGGGGGCAGGGCACTGAAGCTTTCTTT. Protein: CASSERIKRGQGTEAFF.

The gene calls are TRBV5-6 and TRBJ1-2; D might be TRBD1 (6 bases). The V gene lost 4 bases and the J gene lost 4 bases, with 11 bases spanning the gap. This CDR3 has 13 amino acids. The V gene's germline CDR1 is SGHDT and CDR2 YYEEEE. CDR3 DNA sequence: TGTGCCAGCAGCCCCGGGACACGCTATGGCTACACCTTC. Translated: CASSPGTRYGYTF. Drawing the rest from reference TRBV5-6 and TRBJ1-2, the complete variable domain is DAGVTQSPTHLIKTRGQQVTLRCSPKSGHDTVSWYQQALGQGPQFIFQYYEEEERQRGNFPDRFSGHQFPNYSSELNVNALLLGDSALYLCASSPGTRYGYTFGSGTRLTVV.

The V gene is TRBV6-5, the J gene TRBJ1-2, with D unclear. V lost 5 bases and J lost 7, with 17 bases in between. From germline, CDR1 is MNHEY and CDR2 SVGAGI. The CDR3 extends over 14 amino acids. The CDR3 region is CASSPSERNGGYTF. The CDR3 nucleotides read TGTGCCAGCAGTCCCTCTGAAAGGAATGGTGGCTACACCTTC.

The CDR3 spells CASSAEREGVLNEQFF. The DNA for the CDR3 is TGCGCCAGCAGTGCGGAACGGGAGGGGGTATTGAATGAGCAGTTCTTC. The rearrangement joins TRBV10-1 to TRBJ2-1; 8 nucleotides agree with TRBD2. V lost 4 bases and J lost 7; bases outside the gene matches: 12. This CDR3 comprises 16 residues. Germline loops: CDR1 WNHNN, CDR2 SYGVQD (reference sequence).

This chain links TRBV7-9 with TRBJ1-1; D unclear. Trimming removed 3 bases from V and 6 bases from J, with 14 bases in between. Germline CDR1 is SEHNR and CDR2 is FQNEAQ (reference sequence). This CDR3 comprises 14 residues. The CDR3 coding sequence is TGTGCCAGCAGCTTCGAAGCGGGCGCTGCTGAAGCTTTCTTT. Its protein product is CASSFEAGAAEAFF.

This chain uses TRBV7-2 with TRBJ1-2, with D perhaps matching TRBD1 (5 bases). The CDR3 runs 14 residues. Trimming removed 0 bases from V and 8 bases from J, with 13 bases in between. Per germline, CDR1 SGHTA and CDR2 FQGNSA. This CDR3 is CASSLATAVGGYTF. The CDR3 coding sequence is TGTGCCAGCAGCTTAGCGACAGCCGTCGGGGGCTACACCTTC.

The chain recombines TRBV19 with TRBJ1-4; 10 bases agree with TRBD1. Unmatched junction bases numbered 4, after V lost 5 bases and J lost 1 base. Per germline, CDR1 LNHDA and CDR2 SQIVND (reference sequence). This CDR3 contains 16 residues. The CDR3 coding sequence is TGTGCCAGTAGTCCCGGACAGGGGGGAACTAATGAAAAACTGTTTTTT. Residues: CASSPGQGGTNEKLFF.

The CDR3 nucleotides read TGCGCCAGCAGCCCTGGGGACAGCTCTGGAAACACCATATATTTT. As protein: CASSPGDSSGNTIYF. The J gene is TRBJ1-3, the V gene TRBV5-1; 7 bases align to TRBD1. Germline trimming cut 4 bases from V and 0 bases from J; bases unmatched to any gene: 4. Per germline, CDR1 SGHRS and CDR2 YFSETQ. The CDR3 is made up of 15 amino acids. The whole variable domain, filled in from reference TRBV5-1 and TRBJ1-3, reads KAGVTQTPRYLIKTRGQQVTLSCSPISGHRSVSWYQQTPGQGLQFLFEYFSETQRNKGNFPGRFSGRQFSNSRSEMNVSTLELGDSALYLCASSPGDSSGNTIYFGEGSWLTVV.

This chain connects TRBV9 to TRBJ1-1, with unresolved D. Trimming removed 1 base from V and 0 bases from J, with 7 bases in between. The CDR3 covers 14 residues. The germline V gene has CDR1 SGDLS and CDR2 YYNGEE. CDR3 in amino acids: CASSVSGVNTEAFF. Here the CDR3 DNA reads TGTGCCAGCAGCGTATCGGGAGTGAACACTGAAGCTTTCTTT.

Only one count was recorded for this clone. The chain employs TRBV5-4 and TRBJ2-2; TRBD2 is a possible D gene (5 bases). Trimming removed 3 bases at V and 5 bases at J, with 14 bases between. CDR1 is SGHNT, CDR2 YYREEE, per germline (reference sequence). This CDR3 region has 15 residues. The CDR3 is CASSSNRGITGELFF. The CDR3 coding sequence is TGTGCCAGCAGCTCAAACCGGGGTATAACCGGGGAGCTGTTTTTT.

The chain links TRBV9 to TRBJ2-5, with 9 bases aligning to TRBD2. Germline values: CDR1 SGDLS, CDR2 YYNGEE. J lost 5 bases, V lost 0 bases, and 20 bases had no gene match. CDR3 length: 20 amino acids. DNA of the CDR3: TGTGCCAGCAGCGTAGCTACCCCCTCGGGAGCGGGAGGCCCGGGGGAGACCCAGTACTTC. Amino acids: CASSVATPSGAGGPGETQYF.

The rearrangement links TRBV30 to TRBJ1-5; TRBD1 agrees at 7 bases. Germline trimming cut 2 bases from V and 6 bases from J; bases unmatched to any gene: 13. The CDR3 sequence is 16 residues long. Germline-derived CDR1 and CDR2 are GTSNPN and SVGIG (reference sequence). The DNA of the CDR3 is TGTGCCTGGAGTAGGGCCCCACAGGGGAGTGGTCAGCCCCAGCATTTT. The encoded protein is CAWSRAPQGSGQPQHF.

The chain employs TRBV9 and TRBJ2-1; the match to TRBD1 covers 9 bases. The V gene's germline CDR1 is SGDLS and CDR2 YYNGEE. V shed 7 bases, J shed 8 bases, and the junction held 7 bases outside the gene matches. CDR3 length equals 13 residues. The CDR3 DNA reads TGTGCCAGCGGGAAGGACAGGGGACATGAGCAGTTCTTC. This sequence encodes CASGKDRGHEQFF.